A selection of T cell receptor beta chains follows, all from one sample in a study of cytomegalovirus exposure and HLA in healthy donors. The method was immunoSEQ multiplex PCR; TCRdb's version includes in-frame clones alone and lacks a portion of them. Of 110,000 to 150,000 clones in the sample, 77% were seen once. Input material: PBMCs. The receptors shown here come from a male donor in good health and CMV-seronegative. CDR3s include the opening cysteine and the closing phenylalanine or tryptophan. A D gene is named only where the DNA matches it firmly. Not every row has a clone size; where given, it reads once, few, many or a size class.

d_call,clone_size,v_call,j_call,cdr3_nt,cdr3_aa
TRBD2,NA,TRBV6-1,TRBJ2-5,TGTGCCAGCAGTGCGGGACTAGCTCTACGGAAGACCCAGTACTTC,CASSAGLALRKTQYF
TRBD1,NA,TRBV5-4,TRBJ2-6,TGTGCCAGCAGCGACAGGGGCTCTGGGGCCAACGTCCTGACTTTC,CASSDRGSGANVLTF
TRBD1,NA,TRBV5-1,TRBJ2-6,TGCGCCAGCAGCCGGGAGGACAGGGGAGTCAACGGCCTGACTTTC,CASSREDRGVNGLTF
TRBD2,NA,TRBV7-2,TRBJ2-5,TGTGCCAGCAGGGTCACTAGCGGGGCGGTCCAAGAGACCCAGTACTTC,CASRVTSGAVQETQYF
TRBD1,NA,TRBV2,TRBJ2-1,TGTGCCAGCAACCGCCCCTTAGGACAGGGTCCCAACAATGAGCAGTTCTTC,CASNRPLGQGPNNEQFF
NA,NA,TRBV5-6,TRBJ1-2,TGTGCCAGCAGCTCAAATTCGCAGGGCTATGGCTACACCTTC,CASSSNSQGYGYTF
TRBD1,NA,TRBV19,TRBJ1-1,TGTGCCAGTACAGGGGGCGCAGGGTCCCGGAACACTGAAGCTTTCTTT,CASTGGAGSRNTEAFF
TRBD2,NA,TRBV11-2,TRBJ2-7,TGTGCCAGCAGCTTTGGGGGGGCCTACGAGCAGTACTTC,CASSFGGAYEQYF
NA,NA,TRBV14,TRBJ2-5,TGTGCCAGCAGCCACCCCCCGGAGGTCCCGACCCAGTACTTC,CASSHPPEVPTQYF
NA,NA,TRBV29-1,TRBJ1-1,TGCAGCGTTGAACCAGACAGATTGAGAGCTTTCTTT,CSVEPDRLRAFF
TRBD2,NA,TRBV25-1,TRBJ2-5,TGTGCCAGCAGAGACCGGACGCCGGGACTAGCGAACCAAGAGACCCAGTACTTC,CASRDRTPGLANQETQYF
NA,NA,TRBV6-1,TRBJ2-7,TGTGCCAGCAGTGATCCCCCCCTTAGCGGACCCCTCGAGCAGTACTTC,CASSDPPLSGPLEQYF
TRBD2,few,TRBV14,TRBJ2-1,TGTGCCAGCAGCCAGAGTAGCGGGGACAATGAGCAGTTCTTC,CASSQSSGDNEQFF
TRBD1,NA,TRBV18,TRBJ1-2,TGTGCCAGCTCACCCCTGACAGGGCCCTACACCTTC,CASSPLTGPYTF
TRBD1,NA,TRBV29-1,TRBJ2-7,TGCAGCGTTGAAACAGGGGGCTACTACGAGCAGTACTTC,CSVETGGYYEQYF
TRBD1,few,TRBV5-8,TRBJ1-1,TGTGCCAGCAGCTTGGCCAGCGCAGGGGGCACTGAAGCTTTCTTT,CASSLASAGGTEAFF
NA,NA,TRBV5-6,TRBJ1-5,TGTGCCAGCAGCACCTGGACAGCCTACAATCAGCCCCAGCATTTT,CASSTWTAYNQPQHF
NA,NA,TRBV19,TRBJ2-7,TGTGCCAGTAGTATCTCAGGGCCATACGAGCAGTACTTC,CASSISGPYEQYF
TRBD2,NA,TRBV7-3,TRBJ2-1,TGTGCCAGCAGCTTAATGGGACTAGCGGGAGCGGGCAATGAGCAGTTCTTC,CASSLMGLAGAGNEQFF
NA,NA,TRBV7-9,TRBJ1-1,TGTGCCAGCAGCCTTCGGCGGGGGCGAGGCACTGAAGCTTTCTTT,CASSLRRGRGTEAFF
TRBD2,NA,TRBV4-3,TRBJ2-3,TGCGCCAGCAGCCAAGATGCGTTCGCTAGCGGGGGGTTCACAGATACGCAGTATTTT,CASSQDAFASGGFTDTQYF
TRBD2,once,TRBV19,TRBJ2-2,TGTGCCAGTAGGACTAGCAGTACCGGGGAGCTGTTTTTT,CASRTSSTGELFF
NA,NA,TRBV5-1,TRBJ2-5,TGCGCCAGCACCCTACGGACAGATATTAGGCAAGAGACCCAGTACTTC,CASTLRTDIRQETQYF
TRBD2,NA,TRBV5-4,TRBJ2-3,TGTGCCACTCTTAGGACTAGCGGGAGTACAGATACGCAGTATTTT,CATLRTSGSTDTQYF
NA,once,TRBV28,TRBJ2-3,TGTGCCAGCAGTTTAAACGTCGGAGATACGCAGTATTTT,CASSLNVGDTQYF
NA,NA,TRBV5-1,TRBJ2-7,TGCGCCAGCAGCTACCAGCGGGACAGGTACGAGCAGTACTTC,CASSYQRDRYEQYF
TRBD2,NA,TRBV19,TRBJ2-1,TGTGCCAGTACCCCTGGGGGACTAGCGAGGATCTCCTACAATGAGCAGTTCTTC,CASTPGGLARISYNEQFF